These 25 T cell receptor beta chains were all obtained from the same sample, sequenced in a study of CXCR3-negative and CXCR3-positive naive CD8 T cells (dated by TCRdb to about 2019). The research as a whole found: TRB CDR3s from CXCR3-positive naive cells showed higher hydrophobicity (lower Kidera factor 4), lower energy, and higher strength and volume indices than CXCR3-negative naive cells.

Their antigens remain unidentified. TCRdb names NextSeq 550 as the instrument used. The Human TCR Profiling Kit (MiLaboratory) was used to prepare UMI-labeled 5' RACE TRB cDNA libraries. Reprocessed by TCRdb, the reads give a single entry per CDR3 protein sequence, without DNA. The table kept for this sample lists some 140,000 distinct CDR3 sequences. The biggest ten clones account for nearly 0.5% of the sample. The sample consisted of naive CXCR3+ CD8+ T cells from blood. The sample's cell subset or site label, decoded: CD45RO-CCR7+CD27+CD95- naive CD8+ T cells expressing CXCR3 (TNR3+). Source of these receptors: a human donor in good health. Some clones in this sample may be carry-over from other donors' samples.

The chain links TRBV19 to TRBJ1-5. The CDR3 runs 14 residues. CDR1 is LNHDA and CDR2 is SQIVND in the germline V gene (reference sequence). CDR3: CASSIPLDNHPQHF. Filled out from reference TRBV19 and TRBJ1-5, the complete variable domain reads DGGITQSPKYLFRKEGQNVTLSCEQNLNHDAMYWYRQDPGQGLRLIYYSQIVNDFQKGDIAEGYSVSREKKESFPLTVTSAQKNPTAFYLCASSIPLDNHPQHFGDGTRLSIL.

The CDR3 loop reads CASSIHQGYNEQFF. This chain links TRBV7-9 with TRBJ2-1; TCRdb's D call, TRBD1, is unchecked because there is no DNA. Germline CDR1 is SEHNR and CDR2 is FQNEAQ (reference sequence). This CDR3 is built from 14 residues.

V usage is TRBV27 and J usage is TRBJ2-3. Looked up from germline, CDR1 is MNHEY and CDR2 is SMNVEV (reference sequence). This CDR3 is built from 13 residues. This CDR3 is CASSWKGLDTQYF.

V gene TRBV28 combines with J gene TRBJ2-7. Germline V CDR1 and CDR2: MDHEN, SYDVKM. This CDR3 region has 15 residues. This chain's CDR3 is CASSLLGQAAHEQYF.

Here the CDR3 reads CASSVGTDYNEKLFF. The chain recombines TRBV9 with TRBJ1-4; TCRdb's D call of TRBD1 is untestable without DNA. The CDR3 sequence is 15 residues long. Germline lookup yields CDR1 SGDLS and CDR2 YYNGEE.

V usage is TRBV28 and J usage is TRBJ2-7. Germline CDR1 and CDR2: MDHEN and SYDVKM. The CDR3 is made up of 11 amino acids. CDR3 sequence reads: CASSLQSEQYF.

V is TRBV7-3 and J is TRBJ2-7. The V gene's germline CDR1 is SGHTA and CDR2 FQGTGA. The CDR3 totals 13 residues. CDR3 loop: CASSLRENYEQYF.

V usage is TRBV2 and J usage is TRBJ2-1; the D call from TCRdb, TRBD1, cannot be confirmed without DNA. Germline V lookup: CDR1 SNHLY, CDR2 FYNNEI. The CDR3 contains 13 residues. CDR3 in amino acids: CASSRTGYNEQFF. The full variable domain, completed using reference TRBV2 and TRBJ2-1, is EPEVTQTPSHQVTQMGQEVILRCVPISNHLYFYWYRQILGQKVEFLVSFYNNEISEKSEIFDDQFSVERPDGSNFTLKIRSTKLEDSAMYFCASSRTGYNEQFFGPGTRLTVL.

V and J are TRBV15 and TRBJ2-3; TCRdb indicates TRBD1, and absent DNA this call remains unverified. The CDR3 contains 14 residues. CDR1 is LNHNV and CDR2 is YYDKDF in the germline V gene (reference sequence). This CDR3 reads CATSRGRGTDTQYF.

The CDR3 spells CASRLAGAYTGELFF. V gene TRBV12-3 or TRBV12-4 combines with J gene TRBJ2-2. The CDR3 length is 15 residues.

The chain combines TRBV29-1 with TRBJ2-3. This CDR3 has 12 residues. Germline lookup yields CDR1 SQVTM and CDR2 ANQGSEA. CDR3 loop: CSVDPQPDTQYF.

The genes are TRBV2 and TRBJ2-7; without DNA, the TCRdb call of TRBD1 cannot be checked. There are 15 residues in the CDR3. Germline V gives CDR1 SNHLY, CDR2 FYNNEI. The CDR3 sequence: CASTLRTGVTYEQYF.

The chain uses TRBV3-1 and TRBJ1-5. CDR1 and CDR2 from the germline V gene are LGHDT and YNNKEL (reference sequence). CDR3 length: 14 amino acids. The CDR3 spells CASSQGVIYQPQHF.

The genes are TRBV7-9 and TRBJ1-1. The CDR3 is 13 residues long. Germline V gives CDR1 SEHNR, CDR2 FQNEAQ (reference sequence). This CDR3 is CASSSPMNTEAFF.

V gene TRBV7-9 combines with J gene TRBJ2-7. The germline gives CDR1 SEHNR, CDR2 FQNEAQ (reference sequence). The CDR3 runs to 14 residues. The CDR3 loop is CASSSTESTYEQYF.

The gene calls are TRBV7-9 and TRBJ2-6; TCRdb outputs TRBD1, but without DNA this stays unchecked. Germline V CDR1 and CDR2: SEHNR, FQNEAQ (reference sequence). CDR3 size: 16 residues. CDR3 amino acids: CASHDRAYSGANVLTF.

The V call is TRBV28, the J call TRBJ2-1; TCRdb designates TRBD2, a call that cannot be tested without DNA. The germline V gene encodes CDR1 MDHEN and CDR2 SYDVKM. The CDR3 totals 14 residues. The CDR3 reads CASRPSGSYNEQFF.

The chain links TRBV4-1 to TRBJ1-6; TCRdb picks TRBD1, but there is no DNA to check that call. The CDR3 contains 13 residues. CDR1 MGHRA and CDR2 YSYEKL come from the germline V gene. CDR3: CASSRTVNSPLHF.

The chain combines TRBV7-9 with TRBJ1-4; the TCRdb call, TRBD1, lacks DNA for checking. CDR3 length equals 15 residues. CDR1 is SEHNR and CDR2 is FQNEAQ in the germline V gene (reference sequence). CDR3 sequence: CASSARQGAGEKLFF.

V is TRBV3-1 and J is TRBJ1-5; without DNA, the TCRdb call of TRBD1 cannot be checked. The CDR3 length is 15 residues. The germline V gene has CDR1 LGHDT and CDR2 YNNKEL (reference sequence). CDR3: CASSPGTPGIQPQHF.

J is TRBJ2-7 and V is TRBV14. The V gene's germline CDR1 is SGHDN and CDR2 FVKESK. The CDR3 totals 14 residues. The CDR3 sequence: CASSQIRVSYEQYF.

V and J are TRBV28 and TRBJ2-7; TCRdb's assignment of TRBD1 cannot be checked, as there is no DNA. Germline loops: CDR1 MDHEN, CDR2 SYDVKM. This CDR3 region has 11 residues. This CDR3 is CASSFGAEQYF.

CDR3 residues: CASSFPLAGPTGEQYF. This chain connects TRBV7-8 to TRBJ2-7; TCRdb returns TRBD2, unconfirmable since there is no DNA. Germline assignment: CDR1 SGHVS and CDR2 FQNEAQ. The CDR3 is 16 amino acids.

This CDR3 is CSASESLTGYYTEAFF. The chain uses TRBV20-1 and TRBJ1-1; TCRdb designates TRBD1, a call that cannot be tested without DNA. The CDR3 loop spans 16 amino acids. Germline lookup yields CDR1 DFQATT and CDR2 SNEGSKA (reference sequence).

This chain connects TRBV6-6 to TRBJ2-1; TCRdb lists TRBD1, though no DNA is available to test this call. The germline V gene encodes CDR1 MNHNY and CDR2 SVGAGI (reference sequence). This CDR3 comprises 14 residues. CDR3 amino acids: CASVPGEGGNEQFF.